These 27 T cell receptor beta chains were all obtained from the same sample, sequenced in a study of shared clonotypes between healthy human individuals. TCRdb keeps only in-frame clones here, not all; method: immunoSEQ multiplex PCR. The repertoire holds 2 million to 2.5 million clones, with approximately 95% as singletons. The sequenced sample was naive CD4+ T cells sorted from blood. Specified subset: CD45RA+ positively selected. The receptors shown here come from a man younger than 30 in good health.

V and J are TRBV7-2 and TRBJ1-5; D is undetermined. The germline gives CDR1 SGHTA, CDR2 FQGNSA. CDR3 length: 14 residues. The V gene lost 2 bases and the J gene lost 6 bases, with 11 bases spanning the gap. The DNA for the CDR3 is TGTGCCAGCAGCTTATCCCCAGGCAGTCAGCCCCAGCATTTT. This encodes CASSLSPGSQPQHF.

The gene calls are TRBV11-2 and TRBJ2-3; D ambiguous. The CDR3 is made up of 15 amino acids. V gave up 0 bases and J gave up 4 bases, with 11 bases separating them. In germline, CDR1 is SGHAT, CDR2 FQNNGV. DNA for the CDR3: TGTGCCAGCAGCTTAGATGGTTCATTGGCAGATACGCAGTATTTT. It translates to CASSLDGSLADTQYF.

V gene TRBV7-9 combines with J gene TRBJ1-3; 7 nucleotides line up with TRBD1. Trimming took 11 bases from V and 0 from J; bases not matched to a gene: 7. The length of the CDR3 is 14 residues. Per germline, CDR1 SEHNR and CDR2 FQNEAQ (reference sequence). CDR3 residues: CAGQGDVSGNTIYF. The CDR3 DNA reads TGTGCCGGCCAGGGGGACGTCTCTGGAAACACCATATATTTT.

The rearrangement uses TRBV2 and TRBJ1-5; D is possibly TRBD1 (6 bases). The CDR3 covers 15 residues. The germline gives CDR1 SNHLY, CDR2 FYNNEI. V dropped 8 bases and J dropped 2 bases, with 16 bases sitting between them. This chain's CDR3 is CASWLGGLGNQPQHF. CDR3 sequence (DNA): TGTGCCAGCTGGCTGGGGGGCCTGGGCAATCAGCCCCAGCATTTT.

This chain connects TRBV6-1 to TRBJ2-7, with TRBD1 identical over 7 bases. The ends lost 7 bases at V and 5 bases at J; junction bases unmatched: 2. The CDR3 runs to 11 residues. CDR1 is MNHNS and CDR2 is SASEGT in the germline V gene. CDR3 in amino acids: CASIGGHEQYF. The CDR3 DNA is TGTGCCAGCATAGGGGGCCACGAGCAGTACTTC.

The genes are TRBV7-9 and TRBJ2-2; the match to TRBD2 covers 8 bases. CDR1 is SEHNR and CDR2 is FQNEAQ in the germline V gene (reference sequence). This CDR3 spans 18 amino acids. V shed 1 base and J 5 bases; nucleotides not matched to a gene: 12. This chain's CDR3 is CASSLELGTRGATGELFF. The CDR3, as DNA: TGTGCCAGCAGCTTAGAATTGGGAACGCGGGGGGCGACCGGGGAGCTGTTTTTT.

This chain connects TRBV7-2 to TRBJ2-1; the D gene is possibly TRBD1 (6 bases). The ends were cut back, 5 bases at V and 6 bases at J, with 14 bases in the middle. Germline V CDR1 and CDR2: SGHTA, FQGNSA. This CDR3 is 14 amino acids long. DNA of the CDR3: TGTGCCAGCAGCATAGACAGGTGGAGCAATGAGCAGTTCTTC. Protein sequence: CASSIDRWSNEQFF.

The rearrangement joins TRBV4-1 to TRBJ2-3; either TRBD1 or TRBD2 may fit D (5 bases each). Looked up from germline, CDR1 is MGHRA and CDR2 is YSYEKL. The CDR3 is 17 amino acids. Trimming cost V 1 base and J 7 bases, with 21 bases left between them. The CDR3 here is CASSQGAPGTTSNTQYF. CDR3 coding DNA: TGCGCCAGCAGCCAAGGAGCACCCGGGACCACCTCCAATACGCAGTATTTT.

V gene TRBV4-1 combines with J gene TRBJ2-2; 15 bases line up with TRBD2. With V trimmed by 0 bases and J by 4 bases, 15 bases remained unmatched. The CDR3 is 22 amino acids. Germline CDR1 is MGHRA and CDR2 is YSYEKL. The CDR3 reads CASSQDPGLGLAGGRVTGELFF. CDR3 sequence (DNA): TGCGCCAGCAGCCAAGACCCAGGGTTAGGACTAGCGGGAGGGCGGGTCACCGGGGAGCTGTTTTTT.

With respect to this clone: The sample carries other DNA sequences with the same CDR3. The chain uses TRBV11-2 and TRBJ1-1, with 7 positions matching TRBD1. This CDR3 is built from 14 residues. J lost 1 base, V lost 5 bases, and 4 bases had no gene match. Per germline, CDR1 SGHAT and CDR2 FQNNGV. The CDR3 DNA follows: TGTGCCAGCAGCCCTCGACAGGGGAACACTGAAGCTTTCTTT. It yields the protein CASSPRQGNTEAFF.

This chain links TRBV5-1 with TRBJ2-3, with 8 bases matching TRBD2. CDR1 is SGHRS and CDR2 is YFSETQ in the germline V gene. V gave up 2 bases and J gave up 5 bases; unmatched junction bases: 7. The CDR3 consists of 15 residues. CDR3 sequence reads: CASSLPGLGGDTQYF. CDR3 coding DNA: TGCGCCAGCAGCTTACCGGGACTAGGTGGAGATACGCAGTATTTT.

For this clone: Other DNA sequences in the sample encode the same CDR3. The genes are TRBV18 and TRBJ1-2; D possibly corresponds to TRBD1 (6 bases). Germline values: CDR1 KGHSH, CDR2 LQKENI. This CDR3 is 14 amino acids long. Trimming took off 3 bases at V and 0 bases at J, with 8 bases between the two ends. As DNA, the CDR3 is TGTGCCAGCTCACCGGGGGCAGCTAACTATGGCTACACCTTC. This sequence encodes CASSPGAANYGYTF.

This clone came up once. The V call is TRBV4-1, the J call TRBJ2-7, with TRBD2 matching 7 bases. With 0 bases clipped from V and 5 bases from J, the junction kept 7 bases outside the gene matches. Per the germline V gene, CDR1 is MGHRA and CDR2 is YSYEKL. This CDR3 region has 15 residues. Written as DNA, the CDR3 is TGCGCCAGCAGCCAAGATGAACTAGCGATCAACGAGCAGTACTTC. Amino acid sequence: CASSQDELAINEQYF.

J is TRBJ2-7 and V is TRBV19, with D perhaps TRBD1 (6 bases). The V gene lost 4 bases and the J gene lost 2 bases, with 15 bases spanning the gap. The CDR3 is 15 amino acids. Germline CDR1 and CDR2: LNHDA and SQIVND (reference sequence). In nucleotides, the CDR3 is TGTGCCAGTAGTAGCAGGGGCCAAAGACCCTACGAGCAGTACTTC. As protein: CASSSRGQRPYEQYF.

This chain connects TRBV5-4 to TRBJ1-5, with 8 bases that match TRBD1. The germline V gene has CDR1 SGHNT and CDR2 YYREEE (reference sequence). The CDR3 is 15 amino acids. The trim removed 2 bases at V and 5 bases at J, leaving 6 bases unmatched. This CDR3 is CASSLQNRGYQPQHF. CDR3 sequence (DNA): TGTGCCAGCAGCTTACAGAACAGGGGGTATCAGCCCCAGCATTTT. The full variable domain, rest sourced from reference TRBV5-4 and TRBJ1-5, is ETGVTQSPTHLIKTRGQQVTLRCSSQSGHNTVSWYQQALGQGPQFIFQYYREEENGRGNFPPRFSGLQFPNYSSELNVNALELDDSALYLCASSLQNRGYQPQHFGDGTRLSIL.

The CDR3 here is CASSAVGGRRYEQYF. CDR3 bases: TGTGCCAGCAGCGCCGTCGGCGGGAGGCGCTACGAGCAGTACTTC. This chain links TRBV11-2 with TRBJ2-7; TRBD2 agrees at 8 bases. V was clipped by 5 bases and J by 3 bases; unmatched bases: 9. This CDR3 has 15 residues. The V gene's germline CDR1 is SGHAT and CDR2 FQNNGV.

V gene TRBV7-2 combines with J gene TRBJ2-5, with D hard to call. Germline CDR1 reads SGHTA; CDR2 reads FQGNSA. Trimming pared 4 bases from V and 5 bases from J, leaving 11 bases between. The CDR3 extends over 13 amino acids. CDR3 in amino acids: CASSWAARETQYF. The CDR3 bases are TGTGCCAGCAGCTGGGCTGCGCGCGAGACCCAGTACTTC. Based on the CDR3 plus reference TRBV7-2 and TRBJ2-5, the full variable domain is GAGVSQSPSNKVTEKGKDVELRCDPISGHTALYWYRQSLGQGLEFLIYFQGNSAPDKSGLPSDRFSAERTGGSVSTLTIQRTQQEDSAVYLCASSWAARETQYFGPGTRLLVL.

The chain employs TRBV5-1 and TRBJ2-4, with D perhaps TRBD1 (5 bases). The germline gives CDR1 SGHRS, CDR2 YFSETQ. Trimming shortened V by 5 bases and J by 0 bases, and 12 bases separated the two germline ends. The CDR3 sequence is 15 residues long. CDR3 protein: CASREDSLAKNIQYF. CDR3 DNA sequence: TGCGCCAGCAGAGAAGACAGCCTAGCCAAAAACATTCAGTACTTC.

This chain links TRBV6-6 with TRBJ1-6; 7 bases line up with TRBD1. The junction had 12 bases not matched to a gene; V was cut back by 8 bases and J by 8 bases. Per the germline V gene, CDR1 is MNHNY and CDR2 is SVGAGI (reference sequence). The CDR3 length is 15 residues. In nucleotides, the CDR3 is TGTGCCAGCTCCGGGATAACAGGGGCGGATTCACCCCTCCACTTT. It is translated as CASSGITGADSPLHF.

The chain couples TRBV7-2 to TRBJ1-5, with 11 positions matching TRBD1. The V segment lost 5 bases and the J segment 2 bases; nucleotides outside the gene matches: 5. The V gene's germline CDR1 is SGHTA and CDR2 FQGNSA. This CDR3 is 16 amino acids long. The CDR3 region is CASSPPGQGGNQPQHF. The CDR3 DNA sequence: TGTGCCAGCAGCCCACCGGGACAGGGGGGCAATCAGCCCCAGCATTTT.

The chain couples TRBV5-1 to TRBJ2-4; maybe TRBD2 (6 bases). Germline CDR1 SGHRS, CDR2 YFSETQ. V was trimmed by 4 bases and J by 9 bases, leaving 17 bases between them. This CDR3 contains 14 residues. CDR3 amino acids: CASSPRPGVGIQYF. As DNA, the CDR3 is TGCGCCAGCAGCCCCCGCCCGGGGGTTGGCATTCAGTACTTC.

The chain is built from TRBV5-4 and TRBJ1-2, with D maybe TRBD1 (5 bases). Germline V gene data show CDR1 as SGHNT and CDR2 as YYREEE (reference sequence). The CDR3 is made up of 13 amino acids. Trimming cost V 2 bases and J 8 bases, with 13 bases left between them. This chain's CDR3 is CASSLDRTGGYTF. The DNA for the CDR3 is TGTGCCAGCAGCTTAGACAGAACGGGCGGCTACACCTTC.

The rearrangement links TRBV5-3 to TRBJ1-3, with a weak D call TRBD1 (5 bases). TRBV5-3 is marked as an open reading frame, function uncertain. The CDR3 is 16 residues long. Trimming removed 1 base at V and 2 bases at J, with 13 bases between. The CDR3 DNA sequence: TGTGCCAGAAGCTTGTGGGCAGGGATACCTGGAAACACCATATATTTT. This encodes CARSLWAGIPGNTIYF.

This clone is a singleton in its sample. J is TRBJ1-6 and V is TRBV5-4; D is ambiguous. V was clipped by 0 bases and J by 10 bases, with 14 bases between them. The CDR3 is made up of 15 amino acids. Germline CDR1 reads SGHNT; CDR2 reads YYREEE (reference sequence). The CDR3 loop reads CASSLEARAGSPLHF. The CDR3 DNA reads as TGTGCCAGCAGCTTGGAGGCCCGGGCGGGGTCACCCCTCCACTTT.

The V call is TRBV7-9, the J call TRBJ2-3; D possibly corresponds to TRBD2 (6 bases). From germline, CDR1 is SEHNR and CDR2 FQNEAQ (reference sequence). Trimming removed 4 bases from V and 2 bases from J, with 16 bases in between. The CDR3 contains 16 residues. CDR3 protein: CASSSRGSTSTDTQYF. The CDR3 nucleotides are TGTGCCAGCAGCTCCCGGGGGTCTACGTCCACAGATACGCAGTATTTT.

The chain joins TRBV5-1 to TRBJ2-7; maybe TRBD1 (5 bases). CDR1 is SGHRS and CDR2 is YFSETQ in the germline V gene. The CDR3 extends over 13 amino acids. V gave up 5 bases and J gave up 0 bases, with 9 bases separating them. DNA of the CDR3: TGCGCCAGCAGTGACAGCAACTCCTACGAGCAGTACTTC. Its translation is CASSDSNSYEQYF.

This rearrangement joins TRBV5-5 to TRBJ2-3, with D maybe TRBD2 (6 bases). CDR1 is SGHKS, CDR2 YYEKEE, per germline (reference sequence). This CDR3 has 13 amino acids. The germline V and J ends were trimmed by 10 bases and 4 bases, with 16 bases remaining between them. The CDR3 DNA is TGTGCCGGCGGGACCCCCCAGGCAGATACGCAGTATTTT. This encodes CAGGTPQADTQYF.